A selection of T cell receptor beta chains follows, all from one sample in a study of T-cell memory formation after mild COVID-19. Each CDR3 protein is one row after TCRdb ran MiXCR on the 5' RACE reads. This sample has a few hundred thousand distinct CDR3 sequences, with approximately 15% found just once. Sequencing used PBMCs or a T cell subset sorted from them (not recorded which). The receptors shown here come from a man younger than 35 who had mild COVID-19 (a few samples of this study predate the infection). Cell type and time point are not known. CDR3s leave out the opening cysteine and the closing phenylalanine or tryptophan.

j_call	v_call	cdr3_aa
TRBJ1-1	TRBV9	ASSVADEAAF
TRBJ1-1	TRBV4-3	ASSQVGRGVTNTEAF
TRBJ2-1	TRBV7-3	ASSSEGGIYNEQF
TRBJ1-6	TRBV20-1	SARSNGGVYNSPLH
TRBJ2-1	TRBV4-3	ASSGGGGVENEQF
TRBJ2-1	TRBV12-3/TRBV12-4	ASSQKGGYNEQF
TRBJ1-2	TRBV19	ASSIGFPDNYGYT
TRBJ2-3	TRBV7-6	ASSPRAGGRDTQY
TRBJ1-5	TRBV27	ASSFGRANQPQH
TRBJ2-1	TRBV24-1	ATRAGTYNEQF
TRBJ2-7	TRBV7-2	ASSRLGRNYEQY
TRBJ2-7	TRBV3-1	ASSRGIRWSTLEQY
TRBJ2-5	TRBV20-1	SADSRTSETQY
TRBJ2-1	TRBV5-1	ASRDTGGSYNEQF
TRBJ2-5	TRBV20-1	SAPTLQETQY
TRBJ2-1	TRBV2	AKGGGAEEQF
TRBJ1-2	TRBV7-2	ASSSVRGYGYT
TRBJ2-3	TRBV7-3	ASSLLPGPGTQY
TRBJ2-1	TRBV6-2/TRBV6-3	ASSSHRTGSYNEQF
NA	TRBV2	ASSDPTSSYEQY
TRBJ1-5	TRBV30	AWRGPGVGQPQH
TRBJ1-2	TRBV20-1	SARDREGAVLNYGYT
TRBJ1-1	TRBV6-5	ASRINPGTGILEAEAF
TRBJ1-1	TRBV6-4	ASSAGGVNTEAF
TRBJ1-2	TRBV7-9	ASSYMDYGYT
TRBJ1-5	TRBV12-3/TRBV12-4	ASSLQGLPQH
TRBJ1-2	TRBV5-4	ASSPPGKSYGYT
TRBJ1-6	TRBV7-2	ASSPPGGVSPLH
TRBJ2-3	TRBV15	ATSRDHSSGGSSTDTQY
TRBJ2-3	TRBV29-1	SVERQGGDTQY
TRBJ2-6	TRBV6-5	ASETKAGTGRPSGANVLT
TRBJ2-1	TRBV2	ASSVDRALYNEQF
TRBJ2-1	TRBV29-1	SVEGAGNEQF
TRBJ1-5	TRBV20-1	SAIQGSGSQPQH
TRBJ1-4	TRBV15	ATARGGEGEKLF
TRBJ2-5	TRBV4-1	ASSRVAGPETQY
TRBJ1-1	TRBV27	ASSLQGRGTEAF